Listed below are T cell receptor beta chains from one sample, sequenced in a study of shared clonotypes between healthy human individuals. Some clones are missing from TCRdb's copy, which holds only in-frame ones; the method was immunoSEQ multiplex PCR. Of approximately 1.1 million clones in the sample, around three quarters were seen once. Material: memory CD4+ T cells from PBMCs. The receptor source for this set is a man between 18 and 29 years old in good health. Some clones in this sample may be carry-over from other donors' samples. Both conserved end residues are trimmed from each CDR3. The D gene is left open where the match is weak. Clone size is stated in some rows and not others, as once, few, many or a class when expanded.

V gene: TRBV2
D gene: .
J gene: TRBJ2-5
clone size: .
CDR3 protein: ASSEDPGQETQY

V gene: TRBV5-1
D gene: TRBD2
J gene: TRBJ2-5
clone size: .
CDR3 protein: ASSLFLAGGETQY

V gene: TRBV5-1
D gene: .
J gene: TRBJ1-4
clone size: few
CDR3 protein: ASSPGQFSGKLF

V gene: TRBV11-2
D gene: TRBD2
J gene: TRBJ2-3
clone size: .
CDR3 protein: ASSLGASGSLSTDTQY

V gene: TRBV11-2
D gene: .
J gene: TRBJ1-4
clone size: .
CDR3 protein: ASNRRGDPNEKLF

V gene: TRBV5-1
D gene: .
J gene: TRBJ2-7
clone size: .
CDR3 protein: ASSLAGDSYEQY

V gene: TRBV2
D gene: .
J gene: TRBJ1-5
clone size: few
CDR3 protein: ASSGDSYQPQH

V gene: TRBV6-1
D gene: .
J gene: TRBJ2-1
clone size: .
CDR3 protein: ASSPQGPGDEQF

V gene: TRBV28
D gene: TRBD1
J gene: TRBJ1-2
clone size: .
CDR3 protein: ASSSPGQGLNYGYT

V gene: TRBV5-1
D gene: .
J gene: TRBJ1-3
clone size: .
CDR3 protein: ASRGETASSGNTIY

V gene: TRBV7-3
D gene: .
J gene: TRBJ1-1
clone size: .
CDR3 protein: ASAPGQHTEAF

V gene: TRBV10-3
D gene: TRBD1
J gene: TRBJ2-1
clone size: .
CDR3 protein: AIRQTGGQSYNEQF

V gene: TRBV28
D gene: TRBD1
J gene: TRBJ1-2
clone size: .
CDR3 protein: ASRPRDRRAYGYT

V gene: TRBV10-3
D gene: TRBD2
J gene: TRBJ2-1
clone size: few
CDR3 protein: AISDSSGSFYNEQF

V gene: TRBV25-1
D gene: TRBD2
J gene: TRBJ2-1
clone size: .
CDR3 protein: ASSGTSGRAAYNEQF

V gene: TRBV5-4
D gene: .
J gene: TRBJ1-1
clone size: .
CDR3 protein: ASSLRGGNTEAF